Listed below are T cell receptor beta chains from one sample, sequenced in a study of cytomegalovirus exposure and HLA in healthy donors. Clones were read by immunoSEQ multiplex PCR, and TCRdb kept only the in-frame ones, dropping some. The sample consists of about 140,000 clones, over 70% of them appearing once. Sequencing was done on a sample of PBMCs. The receptor source for this set is a woman in her 40s in good health and CMV-seronegative. Both conserved end residues are part of each CDR3. A D gene is named only where the DNA matches it firmly. For some rows the clone size is stated as once, few or many, or as a class when expanded; others skip it.

>TRBJ2-2|-|-|TRBV2
TGTGCCAGCATTCTAGGGGCCGGGGAGCTGTTTTTT
CASILGAGELFF
>TRBJ2-1|-|TRBD1|TRBV4-2
TGTGCCAGCAGCCTTAAACTACTCGGAACAGGGGACAATGAGCAGTTCTTC
CASSLKLLGTGDNEQFF
>TRBJ1-2|-|-|TRBV5-8
TGTGCCAGCAGCTTGGGACGGACAGACTATGGCTACACCTTC
CASSLGRTDYGYTF
>TRBJ2-7|few|-|TRBV4-3
TGCGCCAGCAGCCTCCCCGACAAGGCCAGCTCCTACGAGCAGTACTTC
CASSLPDKASSYEQYF
>TRBJ1-3|-|-|TRBV9
TGTGCCAGCAGCGTAGACGGGAGCTCTGGAAACACCATATATTTT
CASSVDGSSGNTIYF
>TRBJ1-5|few|TRBD1|TRBV30
TGTGCCTCCTCAGCCGGGAGGGGGCGAGGGGATCAGCCCCAGCATTTT
CASSAGRGRGDQPQHF
>TRBJ1-1|few|-|TRBV12-2
TGTGCAAGTCGCACATACAGGGAAGGCACTGAAGCTTTCTTT
CASRTYREGTEAFF
>TRBJ1-1|-|-|TRBV5-1
TGCGCCAGCAGCTTGGCCGGTCAGGGTGGTGCTTTCTTT
CASSLAGQGGAFF
>TRBJ2-5|-|TRBD1|TRBV11-1
TGTGCCAGCAGATTGACAGGGGTCCAAGAGACCCAGTACTTC
CASRLTGVQETQYF
>TRBJ1-1|-|-|TRBV28
TGTGCCAGCAGTTTACCCCTATGGCGGGGCACTGAAGCTTTCTTT
CASSLPLWRGTEAFF
>TRBJ2-2|-|-|TRBV19
TGTGCCAGTAGTAAGGGGGCGAACACCGGGGAGCTGTTTTTT
CASSKGANTGELFF
>TRBJ1-3|-|-|TRBV7-3
TGTGCCAGCAGCCTACAGGGAACTGGAAACACCATATATTTT
CASSLQGTGNTIYF
>TRBJ1-1|once|-|TRBV4-1
TGCGCCAGCAGCCAGGGCGTTGGCACTGAAGCTTTCTTT
CASSQGVGTEAFF
>TRBJ2-7|-|-|TRBV28
TGTGCCAGCAGTTTGAGACTCCCGAGCTCCTACGAGCAGTACTTC
CASSLRLPSSYEQYF
>TRBJ1-5|-|-|TRBV28
TGTGCCAGCAGTTTATTCCCAGGGGTTAGCAATCAGCCCCAGCATTTT
CASSLFPGVSNQPQHF
>TRBJ2-4|-|TRBD1|TRBV11-2
TGTGCCAGCAGCCCCAGACAGGGACGAGACATTCAGTACTTC
CASSPRQGRDIQYF
>TRBJ2-2|-|TRBD1|TRBV2
TGTGCCAGCACCGGGACAGGGGGGACCGGGGAGCTGTTTTTT
CASTGTGGTGELFF
>TRBJ2-7|-|TRBD1|TRBV11-3
TGTGCCAGCAGCCTTGACAGGGAAGGCGAGCAGTACTTC
CASSLDREGEQYF
>TRBJ2-7|-|-|TRBV7-9
TGTGCCAGCAGCTTATACGACAGCTCACCAAGCTCCTACGAGCAGTACTTC
CASSLYDSSPSSYEQYF
>TRBJ1-2|-|-|TRBV28
TGTGCCAGCAGTCAGACAGTCTATGGCTACACCTTC
CASSQTVYGYTF
>TRBJ1-5|-|TRBD1|TRBV27
TGTGCCAGCAGTTTATCTGAATCTGGGACAGCCGCTAGCAATCAGCCCCAGCATTTT
CASSLSESGTAASNQPQHF
>TRBJ2-7|-|-|TRBV10-3
TGTGCCATCAGTACCCGACTAGGAGCCTACGAGCAGTACTTC
CAISTRLGAYEQYF
>TRBJ2-3|-|-|TRBV11-2
TGTGCCAGCAGCTTAGCTCCCCTGAGTACAGATACGCAGTATTTT
CASSLAPLSTDTQYF
>TRBJ2-5|-|TRBD1|TRBV9
TGTGCCAGCAGCGGAGGCCCCACAGGGGGCATGGGAGAGACCCAGTACTTC
CASSGGPTGGMGETQYF
>TRBJ1-5|-|-|TRBV27
TGTGCCGCTTTCTTCTCTACTCGACAGCCCCAGCATTTT
CAAFFSTRQPQHF
>TRBJ2-3|-|TRBD1|TRBV6-4
TGTGCCAGCAGTGACTCCGGGACAGCCACAGATACGCAGTATTTT
CASSDSGTATDTQYF
>TRBJ2-1|-|TRBD2|TRBV2
TGTGCCAGCAAGCCGGGGGGCTCCTACAATGAGCAGTTCTTC
CASKPGGSYNEQFF
>TRBJ1-1|-|-|TRBV4-3
TGCGCCAGCAGCCAAGGGGGTTGGGGGGACACTGAAGCTTTCTTT
CASSQGGWGDTEAFF
>TRBJ2-5|few|-|TRBV11-2
TGTGCCAGCAGCTTTAATGAGGAGACCCAGTACTTC
CASSFNEETQYF
>TRBJ1-5|-|-|TRBV2
TGTGCCAGCACCTGGGACACCTATCAGCCCCAGCATTTT
CASTWDTYQPQHF
>TRBJ1-6|few|-|TRBV9
TGTGCCAGCAGCGCGACTCCCGGGGGTTCACCCCTCCACTTT
CASSATPGGSPLHF
>TRBJ1-2|-|TRBD1|TRBV28
TGTGCCAGCAGTTTGAACAGGGGGCTTGGCTACACCTTC
CASSLNRGLGYTF
>TRBJ2-7|few|-|TRBV27
TGTGCCAGCAAAACCGCTACCTACGAGCAGTACTTC
CASKTATYEQYF
>TRBJ1-2|-|-|TRBV4-3
TGCGCCAGCAGCCAGGATGGGGGGAACTATGGCTACACCTTC
CASSQDGGNYGYTF
>TRBJ2-7|-|TRBD1|TRBV6-5
TGTGCCAGCAGTCCACCAGGGACAGGGAAGTACGAGCAGTACTTC
CASSPPGTGKYEQYF
>TRBJ1-2|-|-|TRBV30
TGTGCCTGGAGTAGGTGGGGGGCTAACTATGGCTACACCTTC
CAWSRWGANYGYTF
>TRBJ2-7|-|-|TRBV10-3
TGTGCCATCAGTGAGTCCGGGACACTAGGCGAGCAGTACTTC
CAISESGTLGEQYF
>TRBJ2-7|-|-|TRBV5-1
TGCGCCAGCAGCTTGGTTCAGGGCCCTGGCGAGCAGTACTTC
CASSLVQGPGEQYF
>TRBJ1-1|-|-|TRBV7-6
TGTGCCAGCAGCTTTAGACAATTCTCTGAAGCTTTCTTT
CASSFRQFSEAFF
>TRBJ2-4|-|TRBD2|TRBV7-3
TGTGCCAGCAGCACAAGACTAGCGGGGGACCTAACCAAAAACATTCAGTACTTC
CASSTRLAGDLTKNIQYF